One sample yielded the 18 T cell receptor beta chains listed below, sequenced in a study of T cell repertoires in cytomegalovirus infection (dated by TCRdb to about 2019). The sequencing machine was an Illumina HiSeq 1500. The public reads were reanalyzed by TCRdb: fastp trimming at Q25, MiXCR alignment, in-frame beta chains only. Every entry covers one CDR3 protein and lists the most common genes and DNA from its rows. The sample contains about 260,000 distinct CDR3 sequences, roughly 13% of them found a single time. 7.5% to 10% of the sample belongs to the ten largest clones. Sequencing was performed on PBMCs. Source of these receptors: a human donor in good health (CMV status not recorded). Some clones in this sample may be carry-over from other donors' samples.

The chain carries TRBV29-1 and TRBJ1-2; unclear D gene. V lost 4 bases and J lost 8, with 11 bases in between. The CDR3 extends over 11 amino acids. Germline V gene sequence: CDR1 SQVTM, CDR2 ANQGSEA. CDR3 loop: CSVGWGGGYTF. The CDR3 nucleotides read TGCAGCGTTGGGTGGGGAGGGGGCTACACCTTC.

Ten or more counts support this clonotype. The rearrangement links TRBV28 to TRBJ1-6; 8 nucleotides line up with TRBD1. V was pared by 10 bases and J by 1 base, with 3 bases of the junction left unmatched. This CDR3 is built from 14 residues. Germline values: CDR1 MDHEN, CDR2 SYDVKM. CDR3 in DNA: TGTGCCACCACAGGGGGGTCCTATAATTCACCCCTCCACTTT. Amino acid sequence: CATTGGSYNSPLHF.

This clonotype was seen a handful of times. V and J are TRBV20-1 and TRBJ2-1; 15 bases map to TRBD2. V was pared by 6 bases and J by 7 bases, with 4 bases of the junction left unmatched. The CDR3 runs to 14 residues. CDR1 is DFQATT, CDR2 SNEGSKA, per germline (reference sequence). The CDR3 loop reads CSARTSGGGNEQFF. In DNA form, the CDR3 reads TGCAGTGCGCGGACTAGCGGGGGGGGGAATGAGCAGTTCTTC.

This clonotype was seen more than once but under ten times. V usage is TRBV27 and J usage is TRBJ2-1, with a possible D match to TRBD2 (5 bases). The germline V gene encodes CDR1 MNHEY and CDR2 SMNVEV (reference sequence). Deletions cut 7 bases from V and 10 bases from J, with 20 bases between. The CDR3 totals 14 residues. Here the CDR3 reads CASNSRGRSPEQFF. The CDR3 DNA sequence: TGTGCCAGCAACTCACGGGGAAGAAGCCCCGAGCAGTTCTTC.

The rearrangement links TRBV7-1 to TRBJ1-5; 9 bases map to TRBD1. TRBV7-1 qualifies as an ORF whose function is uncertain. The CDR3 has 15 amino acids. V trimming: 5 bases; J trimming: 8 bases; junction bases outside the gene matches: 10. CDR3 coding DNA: TGTGCCAGCAGCGACGGGACAGGGTCCGGGGAGCCCCAGCATTTT. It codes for CASSDGTGSGEPQHF.

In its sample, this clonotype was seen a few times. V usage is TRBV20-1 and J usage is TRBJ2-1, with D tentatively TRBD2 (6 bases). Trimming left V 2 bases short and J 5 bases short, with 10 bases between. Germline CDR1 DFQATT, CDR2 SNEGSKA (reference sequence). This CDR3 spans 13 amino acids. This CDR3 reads CSARRGRNNEQFF. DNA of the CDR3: TGCAGTGCTAGACGGGGGAGGAACAATGAGCAGTTCTTC.

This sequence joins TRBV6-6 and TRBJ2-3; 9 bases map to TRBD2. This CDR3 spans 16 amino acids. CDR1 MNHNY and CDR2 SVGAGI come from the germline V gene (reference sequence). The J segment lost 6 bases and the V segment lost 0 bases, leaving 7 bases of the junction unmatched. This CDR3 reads CASSYSVAGEGDTQYF. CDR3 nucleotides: TGTGCCAGCAGTTACTCGGTAGCGGGAGAGGGGGATACGCAGTATTTT.

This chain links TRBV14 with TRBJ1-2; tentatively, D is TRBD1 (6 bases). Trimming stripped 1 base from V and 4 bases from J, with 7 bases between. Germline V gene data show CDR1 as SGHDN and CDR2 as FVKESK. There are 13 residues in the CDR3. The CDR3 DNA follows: TGTGCCAGCAGCCAAGCGGACAGCTATGGCTACACCTTC. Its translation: CASSQADSYGYTF.

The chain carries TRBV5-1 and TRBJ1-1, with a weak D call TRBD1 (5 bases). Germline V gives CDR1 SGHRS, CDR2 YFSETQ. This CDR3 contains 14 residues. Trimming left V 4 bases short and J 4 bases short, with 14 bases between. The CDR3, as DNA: TGCGCCAGCAGCCCAAGTATCGGGGGCACTGAAGCTTTCTTT. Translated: CASSPSIGGTEAFF.

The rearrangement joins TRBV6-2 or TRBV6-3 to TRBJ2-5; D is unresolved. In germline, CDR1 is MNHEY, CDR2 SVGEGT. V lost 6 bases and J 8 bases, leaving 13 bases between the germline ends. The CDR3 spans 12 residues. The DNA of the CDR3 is TGTGCCAGCAGCTCGCCCGACGAAACCCAGTACTTC. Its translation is CASSSPDETQYF.

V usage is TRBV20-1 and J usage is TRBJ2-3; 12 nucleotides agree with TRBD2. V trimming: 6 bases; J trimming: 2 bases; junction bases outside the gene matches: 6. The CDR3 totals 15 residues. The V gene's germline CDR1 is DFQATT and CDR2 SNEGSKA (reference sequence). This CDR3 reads CSASRLAGVTDTQYF. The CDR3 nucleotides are TGCAGTGCCTCCCGACTAGCGGGGGTCACAGATACGCAGTATTTT.

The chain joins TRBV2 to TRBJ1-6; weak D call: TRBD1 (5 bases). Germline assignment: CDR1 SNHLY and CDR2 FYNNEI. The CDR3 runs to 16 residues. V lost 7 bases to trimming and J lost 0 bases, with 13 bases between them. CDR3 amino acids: CASTRQGGSYNSPLHF. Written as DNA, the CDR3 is TGTGCCAGCACCCGGCAGGGAGGCTCCTATAATTCACCCCTCCACTTT.

The CDR3 is CATSDSTATGELFF. The DNA of the CDR3 is TGTGCCACCAGTGATTCGACAGCCACCGGGGAGCTGTTTTTT. The rearrangement uses TRBV24-1 and TRBJ2-2; maybe TRBD1 (5 bases). Trimming removed 2 bases at V and 4 bases at J, with 7 bases between. Germline V gives CDR1 KGHDR, CDR2 SFDVKD. This CDR3 region has 14 residues.

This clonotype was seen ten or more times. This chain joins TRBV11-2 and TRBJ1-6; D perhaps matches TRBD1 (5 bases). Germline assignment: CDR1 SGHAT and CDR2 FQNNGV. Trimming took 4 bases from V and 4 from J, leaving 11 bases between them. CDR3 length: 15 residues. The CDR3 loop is CASSSRGGYNSPLHF. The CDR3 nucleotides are TGTGCCAGCAGCTCTCGCGGGGGTTATAATTCACCCCTCCACTTT.

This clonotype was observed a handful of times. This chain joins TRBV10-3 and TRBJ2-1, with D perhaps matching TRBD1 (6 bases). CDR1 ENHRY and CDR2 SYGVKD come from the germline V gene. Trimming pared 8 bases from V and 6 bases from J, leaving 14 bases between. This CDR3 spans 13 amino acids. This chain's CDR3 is CAIFETGSNEQFF. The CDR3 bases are TGTGCCATCTTCGAGACAGGTTCCAATGAGCAGTTCTTC.

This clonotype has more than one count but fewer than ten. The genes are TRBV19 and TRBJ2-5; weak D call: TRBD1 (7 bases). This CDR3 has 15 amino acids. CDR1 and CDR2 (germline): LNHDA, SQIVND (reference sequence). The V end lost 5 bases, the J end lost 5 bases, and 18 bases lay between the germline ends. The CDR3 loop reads CASSSGQAGSETQYF. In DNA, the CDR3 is TGTGCCAGTAGTTCAGGACAGGCGGGGAGCGAGACCCAGTACTTC.

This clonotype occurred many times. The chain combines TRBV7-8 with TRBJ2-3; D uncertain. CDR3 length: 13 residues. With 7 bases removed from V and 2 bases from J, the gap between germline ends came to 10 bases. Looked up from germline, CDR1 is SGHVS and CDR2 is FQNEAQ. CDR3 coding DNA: TGTGCCAGCAAGTTTGGGGTCACAGATACGCAGTATTTT. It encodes CASKFGVTDTQYF.

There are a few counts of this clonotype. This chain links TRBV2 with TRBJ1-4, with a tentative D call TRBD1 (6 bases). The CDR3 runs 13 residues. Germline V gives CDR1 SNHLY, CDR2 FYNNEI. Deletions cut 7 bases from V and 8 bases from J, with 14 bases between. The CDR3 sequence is CASMGQRREKLFF. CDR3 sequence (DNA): TGTGCCAGCATGGGACAAAGGAGAGAAAAACTGTTTTTT.